This T cell receptor (beta chain) was identified in a study of T cells in Graves' hyperthyroidism and ophthalmopathy. TCR beta CDR3 sequences were amplified from RNA transcripts. First-round RT-PCR targeting the TCR CDR3 was performed with the HTBI primer set. TCRdb used MiXCR to reprocess the multiplex PCR reads, holding one entry per CDR3 protein. The sample includes some 510,000 distinct CDR3 sequences, under 25% of them seen just once. This CDR3 comprises 14 residues. Germline loops: CDR1 SEHNR, CDR2 FQNEAQ (reference sequence). Trimming pared 5 bases from V and 2 bases from J, leaving 13 bases between. About this clonotype: This may be a read error: a much more frequent sequence differs by one nucleotide.

The sample taken for sequencing was blood. The TCR sequence derives from a man younger than 30 with Graves' hyperthyroidism. The V gene is TRBV7-9, the J gene TRBJ2-7, with D possibly being TRBD2 (7 bases). This CDR3 reads CASSERGGPYEQYF. The CDR3 nucleotides are TGTGCCAGCAGCGAGAGGGGGGGGCCCTACGAGCAGTACTTC.